This is a list of T cell receptor beta chains from one sample in a study of T cell responses to AZD1222 COVID-19 vaccine. Data came from immunoSEQ multiplex PCR; TCRdb stores just in-frame clones and leaves some out. The sample lists roughly 100,000 clones, around 87% occurring once. The specimen comprised peripheral blood, sampled 28 days after the second AZD1222 dose. The receptors shown here come from an adult who received the AZD1222 COVID-19 vaccine. Both conserved end residues are part of each CDR3. D genes are given only for firm matches. The size field is filled for only some rows; it gives once, few, many or a size class.

-	TRBV19	TRBJ1-1	TRBD1	CASSIRQGGDAFF	TGTGCCAGTAGCATCCGACAGGGCGGGGATGCTTTCTTT
-	TRBV7-3	TRBJ2-3	TRBD2	CASSSQAGAADTQYF	TGTGCCAGCAGCTCCCAAGCGGGGGCCGCAGATACGCAGTATTTT
-	TRBV6-2/TRBV6-3	TRBJ2-7	TRBD1	CASSRDRGSREQYF	TGTGCCAGCAGCCGGGACAGGGGGTCTAGGGAGCAGTACTTC
-	TRBV27	TRBJ2-1	TRBD2	CASTWTSGSNEQFF	TGTGCCAGCACCTGGACTAGCGGGAGTAATGAGCAGTTCTTC
-	TRBV29-1	TRBJ1-1	TRBD1	CSARRGQGANTEAFF	TGCAGCGCCCGTAGAGGACAGGGGGCGAACACTGAAGCTTTCTTT
-	TRBV5-1	TRBJ2-2	-	CASSLSGEANTGELFF	TGCGCCAGCAGCTTGTCAGGGGAAGCGAACACCGGGGAGCTGTTTTTT
-	TRBV13	TRBJ2-3	TRBD1	CASSNRDSGTDTQYF	TGTGCCAGCAGCAACCGGGACAGCGGCACAGATACGCAGTATTTT
-	TRBV9	TRBJ1-4	-	CASSVGQSNEKLFF	TGTGCCAGCAGCGTAGGGCAGAGCAATGAAAAACTGTTTTTT
once	TRBV2	TRBJ2-3	-	CASQSVTGFPDTQYF	TGTGCCAGCCAATCCGTCACAGGGTTCCCAGATACGCAGTATTTT
-	TRBV5-6	TRBJ1-2	-	CASSFGGDYGYTF	TGTGCCAGCAGCTTTGGGGGAGACTATGGCTACACCTTC
-	TRBV18	TRBJ2-7	-	CASSLGVTASSYEQYF	TGTGCCAGCTCACTTGGTGTGACGGCCAGCTCCTACGAGCAGTACTTC
-	TRBV27	TRBJ2-7	-	CASSFDRSGHEQYF	TGTGCCAGCAGTTTTGACAGGTCTGGGCACGAGCAGTACTTC
-	TRBV2	TRBJ2-7	-	CASSDQGMAYEQYF	TGTGCCAGCAGTGATCAGGGAATGGCATACGAGCAGTACTTC
-	TRBV2	TRBJ2-2	-	CASSYRANTGELFF	TGTGCCAGCAGTTACAGGGCGAACACCGGGGAGCTGTTTTTT
-	TRBV28	TRBJ2-3	TRBD2	CASRPSGPSTDTQYF	TGTGCCAGCAGGCCTAGCGGGCCCAGCACAGATACGCAGTATTTT
once	TRBV15	TRBJ1-3	TRBD1	CATSRDRGSGNTIYF	TGTGCCACCAGCAGGGACAGGGGATCTGGAAACACCATATATTTT
once	TRBV19	TRBJ2-5	TRBD2	CASSIIPSDSGIETQYF	TGTGCCAGTAGTATAATCCCCTCGGATAGCGGGATAGAGACCCAGTACTTC
-	TRBV27	TRBJ1-5	-	CASSYNRELSNQPQHF	TGTGCCAGCAGTTACAACAGAGAATTAAGCAATCAGCCCCAGCATTTT
-	TRBV6-2/TRBV6-3	TRBJ1-1	TRBD1	CASSSVQGRRTEAFF	TGTGCCAGCAGTTCGGTACAGGGGAGGCGGACTGAAGCTTTCTTT
-	TRBV11-2	TRBJ1-1	-	CASSLGVATRNTEAFF	TGTGCCAGCAGCTTAGGAGTAGCCACGAGGAACACTGAAGCTTTCTTT
-	TRBV6-5	TRBJ2-7	-	CASSRTRGSTGEQYF	TGTGCCAGCAGTCGAACCAGGGGAAGCACGGGCGAGCAGTACTTC
-	TRBV30	TRBJ1-2	-	CAWSVFQGSPYGYTF	TGTGCCTGGAGTGTATTTCAGGGGTCCCCCTATGGCTACACCTTC
-	TRBV20-1	TRBJ1-2	-	CSARGGGYTF	TGCAGTGCTCGGGGGGGCGGCTACACCTTC
-	TRBV30	TRBJ2-7	-	CAWARGPLSYEQYF	TGTGCCTGGGCCAGGGGTCCCCTGTCCTACGAGCAGTACTTC
-	TRBV11-2	TRBJ2-7	TRBD2	CASTQGGGRYEQYF	TGTGCCAGCACCCAGGGCGGGGGGCGATACGAGCAGTACTTC
few	TRBV7-8	TRBJ2-7	TRBD1	CASSSGTAINYEQYF	TGTGCCAGCAGCTCGGGGACAGCGATTAACTACGAGCAGTACTTC
-	TRBV6-1	TRBJ1-1	-	CASSDLGNTEAFF	TGTGCCAGCAGTGATTTAGGGAATACTGAAGCTTTCTTT
-	TRBV12-3/TRBV12-4	TRBJ1-3	-	CASKSNLGNTIYF	TGTGCCAGCAAAAGCAACTTGGGAAACACCATATATTTT
-	TRBV28	TRBJ1-2	TRBD1	CASSRGQDYGYTF	TGTGCCAGCAGCCGAGGACAGGACTATGGCTACACCTTC
-	TRBV27	TRBJ1-1	TRBD1	CASSSGGAPYTEAFF	TGTGCCAGCAGCTCAGGGGGCGCCCCGTACACTGAAGCTTTCTTT
once	TRBV11-3	TRBJ2-7	TRBD1	CASSLGTGDEQYF	TGTGCCAGCAGCTTGGGGACAGGGGACGAGCAGTACTTC
-	TRBV28	TRBJ2-7	TRBD2	CASSFLLAGGPGEQYF	TGTGCCAGCAGTTTCCTCTTAGCGGGAGGGCCGGGGGAGCAGTACTTC
-	TRBV30	TRBJ1-4	-	CAWSQPQGWGEKLFF	TGTGCCTGGAGTCAACCTCAGGGGTGGGGGGAAAAACTGTTTTTT
-	TRBV7-2	TRBJ2-7	-	CASSLGQGGYEQYF	TGTGCCAGCAGCTTAGGGCAGGGGGGCTACGAGCAGTACTTC
once	TRBV2	TRBJ2-1	-	CASSDRISYNEQFF	TGTGCCAGCTCGGACAGAATTTCCTACAATGAGCAATTCTTC
few	TRBV7-2	TRBJ1-6	-	CASSLDYRTNSPLHF	TGTGCCAGCAGCTTAGACTACAGGACTAATTCACCCCTCCACTTT
-	TRBV5-5	TRBJ2-3	TRBD2	CASSLKGGGATDTQYF	TGTGCCAGCAGCCTGAAGGGCGGGGGGGCAACAGATACGCAGTATTTT
-	TRBV27	TRBJ2-2	TRBD1	CASSPSRGRGTGELFF	TGTGCCAGCAGTCCCTCGAGGGGGCGAGGGACCGGGGAGCTGTTTTTT
once	TRBV27	TRBJ2-5	-	CASSQRTQETQYF	TGTGCCAGCAGTCAGCGGACCCAAGAGACCCAGTACTTC
-	TRBV13	TRBJ2-1	-	CASSFGLVNNEQFF	TGTGCCAGCAGCTTCGGCCTTGTGAACAATGAGCAGTTCTTC
-	TRBV7-3	TRBJ2-5	TRBD2	CASSLDRGGQETQYF	TGTGCCAGCAGCTTGGATCGGGGGGGCCAAGAGACCCAGTACTTC
-	TRBV27	TRBJ1-6	-	CASSLSSGSPGSPLHF	TGTGCCAGCAGTTTATCCTCGGGATCGCCGGGATCACCCCTCCACTTT
-	TRBV19	TRBJ1-1	-	CASSMGEAEAFF	TGTGCCAGTAGTATGGGGGAGGCTGAAGCTTTCTTT
-	TRBV6-5	TRBJ1-6	-	CASGSSYNSPLHF	TGTGCCAGCGGCAGCTCCTATAATTCACCCCTCCACTTT
-	TRBV5-1	TRBJ1-1	-	CASSLGAGMNTEAFF	TGCGCCAGCAGCTTGGGGGCAGGGATGAACACTGAAGCTTTCTTT
few	TRBV5-8	TRBJ2-7	TRBD1	CASSRGQGGYYEQYF	TGTGCCAGCAGCCGGGGACAGGGGGGTTACTACGAGCAGTACTTC
-	TRBV5-6	TRBJ2-2	-	CASSLGDSGGTGELFF	TGTGCCAGCAGCCTGGGAGACAGTGGTGGCACCGGGGAGCTGTTTTTT
-	TRBV4-1	TRBJ1-5	-	CASSASYSNQPQHF	TGCGCCAGCAGCGCGAGTTATAGCAATCAGCCCCAGCATTTT
-	TRBV30	TRBJ1-2	-	CAWSVGEYGYTF	TGTGCCTGGAGTGTAGGGGAGTATGGCTACACCTTC